The 21 T cell receptor beta chains in this list originate from one sample, sequenced in a study of beta chain features in type 1 diabetes. Every isolated RNA sample was fully reverse transcribed, so sequencing captured expressed TCRB transcripts. Measured with immunoSEQ multiplex PCR; TCRdb has only the in-frame clones, and not every one. This table holds hundreds of thousands of clones, under 20% found once. Specimen: naive CD4+ T cells from blood. These receptors came from a woman younger than 30 in good health.

This clone was counted between two and nine times. Sequence at one end of the junction differs from germline and may be a read error. The rearrangement joins TRBV9 to TRBJ2-1, with TRBD1 as a possible D gene (5 bases). This CDR3 is 15 amino acids long. Per the germline V gene, CDR1 is SGDLS and CDR2 is YYNGEE. CDR3 nucleotide sequence: TGTGCCAGCAGCGTAGATGTGCAGGGCTACAATGGGCAGTTCTTC. This codes for CASSVDVQGYNGQFF.

This clone was recorded a few times. Other DNA sequences in the same sample also yield this CDR3. The chain combines TRBV7-2 with TRBJ2-7, with 7 bases matching TRBD2. This CDR3 is built from 13 residues. Germline V gene data show CDR1 as SGHTA and CDR2 as FQGNSA. The ends lost 5 bases at V and 2 bases at J; junction bases unmatched: 3. DNA of the CDR3: TGTGCCAGCAGCCGTCGGGGGGCCTACGAGCAGTACTTC. Protein product: CASSRRGAYEQYF.

CDR3 bases: TGTGCCAGCAGCCGAGAGGGCAGGAGAGGCGGGGAGCTGTTTTTT. It codes for CASSREGRRGGELFF. The V call is TRBV5-6, the J call TRBJ2-2, with a tentative D call TRBD2 (5 bases). Looked up from germline, CDR1 is SGHDT and CDR2 is YYEEEE. With 4 bases removed from V and 7 bases from J, the gap between germline ends came to 17 bases. This CDR3 region has 15 residues.

This clone was seen only a few times. The rearrangement joins TRBV18 to TRBJ2-7; weak D call: TRBD1 (6 bases). The CDR3 consists of 16 residues. CDR1 KGHSH and CDR2 LQKENI come from the germline V gene. V dropped 5 bases and J dropped 2 bases, with 19 bases sitting between them. CDR3: CASSIQPPRGPYEQYF. The CDR3 region has the DNA TGTGCCAGCTCAATACAGCCCCCCAGGGGACCCTACGAGCAGTACTTC.

The chain employs TRBV7-9 and TRBJ2-7; D gene uncertain. This CDR3 contains 14 residues. The germline V and J ends were trimmed by 0 bases and 4 bases, with 10 bases remaining between them. The V gene's germline CDR1 is SEHNR and CDR2 FQNEAQ (reference sequence). The CDR3 loop is CASSLAEAAYEQYF. The CDR3, as DNA: TGTGCCAGCAGCTTAGCCGAGGCCGCGTACGAGCAGTACTTC.

This clone turned up a few times. This sequence joins TRBV7-9 and TRBJ2-5, with a tentative D call TRBD1 (6 bases). Germline V gives CDR1 SEHNR, CDR2 FQNEAQ (reference sequence). Trimming took off 3 bases at V and 4 bases at J, with 18 bases between the two ends. CDR3 length: 16 residues. The CDR3 region has the DNA TGTGCCAGCAGCTTGGGTTTGCAGGGGAGAGGAGAGACCCAGTACTTC. Protein sequence: CASSLGLQGRGETQYF.

The chain joins TRBV4-1 to TRBJ2-1; TRBD2 agrees at 9 bases. In germline, CDR1 is MGHRA, CDR2 YSYEKL. J gave up 0 bases and V 0 bases, and 6 bases lay outside the gene matches. The CDR3 is made up of 18 amino acids. CDR3 DNA: TGCGCCAGCAGCCAAGAGGCCCTGGGACTAGCCTCCTACAATGAGCAGTTCTTC. Translated: CASSQEALGLASYNEQFF.

The chain carries TRBV11-2 and TRBJ2-7, with D possibly TRBD1 on 5 matching bases. The V end lost 5 bases, the J end lost 3 bases, and 8 bases lay between the germline ends. The length of the CDR3 is 12 residues. From germline, CDR1 is SGHAT and CDR2 FQNNGV. This CDR3 is CASSTDSYEQYF. CDR3 DNA sequence: TGTGCCAGCAGCACCGACAGCTACGAGCAGTACTTC.

The chain carries TRBV21-1 and TRBJ2-7; whether TRBD2, the table's D call, matches the DNA was not checked. TRBV21-1 is a pseudogene. This CDR3 has 12 residues. This CDR3 reads CASSRSDSLTDF. CDR3 nucleotides: TGTGCCAGTTCCCGGTCGGACTCCCTTACGGACTTC.

This clone was detected a few times. This sequence joins TRBV25-1 and TRBJ2-7, with D tentatively TRBD2 (6 bases). The CDR3 runs to 15 residues. CDR1 is MGHDK and CDR2 is SYGVNS in the germline V gene. Trimming shortened V by 10 bases and J by 1 base, and 20 bases separated the two germline ends. DNA for the CDR3: TGTGCCACCCCAATCGGAGGGGCAGTATCCTACGAGCAGTACTTC. This encodes CATPIGGAVSYEQYF.

This chain uses TRBV15 with TRBJ2-2; D remains unclear. CDR1 is LNHNV, CDR2 YYDKDF, per germline (reference sequence). Between the trimmed V and J ends, which lost 1 base and 2 bases, there was a span of 11 bases. This CDR3 is built from 16 residues. For the CDR3, the DNA is TGTGCCACCAGCAGAGTCTCAGCAAAAAACACCGGGGAGCTGTTTTTT. This codes for CATSRVSAKNTGELFF.

This clone was detected a few times. V usage is TRBV6-6 and J usage is TRBJ2-4, with D hard to call. The CDR3 is 16 residues long. Trimming took 0 bases from V and 2 from J, leaving 11 bases between them. Germline V gives CDR1 MNHNY, CDR2 SVGAGI (reference sequence). The CDR3 DNA reads TGTGCCAGCAGTTACTCCTGGGTAGACACCAAAAACATTCAGTACTTC. Translated: CASSYSWVDTKNIQYF.

This clone was observed a few times. The rearrangement joins TRBV9 to TRBJ1-1; 12 bases line up with TRBD1. Germline CDR1 reads SGDLS; CDR2 reads YYNGEE. The V gene end was trimmed by 2 bases and the J gene end by 5 bases; junction bases not matched to a gene: 10. The CDR3 loop spans 17 amino acids. The CDR3 nucleotides read TGTGCCAGCAGCGTGGGACAGGGGGCGGATCGTAGGACTGAAGCTTTCTTT. Translated: CASSVGQGADRRTEAFF.

J is TRBJ2-5 and V is TRBV28, with TRBD2 matching over 9 bases. The germline CDR1 and CDR2 sequences are MDHEN and SYDVKM. The CDR3 loop spans 15 amino acids. With V trimmed by 1 base and J by 4 bases, 4 bases remained unmatched. CDR3: CASSLSGTSLETQYF. DNA of the CDR3: TGTGCCAGCAGTTTATCCGGGACTAGCCTAGAGACCCAGTACTTC.

This chain uses TRBV18 with TRBJ1-2; D possibly corresponds to TRBD1 (6 bases). Germline-derived CDR1 and CDR2 are KGHSH and LQKENI. V lost 2 bases and J 6 bases, leaving 16 bases between the germline ends. The CDR3 spans 15 residues. The CDR3 DNA reads TGTGCCAGCTCACCAACCTTTTTCAGGGGCGATGGCTACACCTTC. Translation: CASSPTFFRGDGYTF.

Only a few counts were recorded for this clone. This rearrangement joins TRBV5-1 to TRBJ2-1, with 10 bases aligning to TRBD1. Unmatched junction bases numbered 6, after V lost 3 bases and J lost 3 bases. Looked up from germline, CDR1 is SGHRS and CDR2 is YFSETQ. The length of the CDR3 is 16 residues. As DNA, the CDR3 is TGCGCCAGCAGCTCTTCGGGACAGGGGAACTACAATGAGCAGTTCTTC. Protein sequence: CASSSSGQGNYNEQFF. Full variable domain (rest looked up from reference TRBV5-1 and TRBJ2-1): KAGVTQTPRYLIKTRGQQVTLSCSPISGHRSVSWYQQTPGQGLQFLFEYFSETQRNKGNFPGRFSGRQFSNSRSEMNVSTLELGDSALYLCASSSSGQGNYNEQFFGPGTRLTVL.

The chain is built from TRBV9 and TRBJ2-3; 10 bases are shared with TRBD2. After removal of 6 bases from V and 8 bases from J, the junction contained 15 bases not matched to a gene. The CDR3 is made up of 16 amino acids. Germline V CDR1 and CDR2: SGDLS, YYNGEE. The CDR3 is CASNTGSSGRFGTQYF. The DNA of the CDR3 is TGTGCCAGCAATACGGGAAGTAGCGGGAGGTTCGGTACGCAGTATTTT.

This clone was picked up a small number of times. Other DNA sequences of this sample code for an identical CDR3. The chain joins TRBV28 to TRBJ1-2, with TRBD1 matching 7 bases. From germline, CDR1 is MDHEN and CDR2 SYDVKM. V gave up 5 bases and J gave up 3 bases; unmatched junction bases: 3. This CDR3 contains 13 residues. This CDR3 reads CASSPGQDYGYTF. CDR3 nucleotide sequence: TGTGCCAGCAGTCCTGGACAGGACTATGGCTACACCTTC.

This clone was seen a few times. This sequence joins TRBV29-1 and TRBJ2-7; a possible D gene is TRBD1 (5 bases). CDR1 is SQVTM and CDR2 is ANQGSEA in the germline V gene. V was cut by 3 bases and J by 3 bases, with 6 bases left in between. The CDR3 length is 11 residues. The CDR3 DNA follows: TGCAGCGTTGATGACAGCTACGAGCAGTACTTC. Translated: CSVDDSYEQYF.

This clone was seen a handful of times. The chain combines TRBV19 with TRBJ2-1, with no clear D. The CDR3 loop spans 15 amino acids. The germline gives CDR1 LNHDA, CDR2 SQIVND (reference sequence). Between the trimmed V and J ends, which lost 3 bases and 1 base, there was a span of 10 bases. CDR3 nucleotide sequence: TGTGCCAGTAGTATTATTGTCTTTTCCTACAATGAGCAGTTCTTC. Its translation is CASSIIVFSYNEQFF.

Only a few counts were recorded for this clone. V usage is TRBV7-3 and J usage is TRBJ2-1; 8 positions match TRBD2. The CDR3 has 15 amino acids. Germline CDR1 SGHTA, CDR2 FQGTGA. Unmatched junction bases numbered 6, after V lost 8 bases and J lost 0 bases. The DNA of the CDR3 is TGTGCCAGCGGTACGGGAGGGCCCTCCTACAATGAGCAGTTCTTC. Protein: CASGTGGPSYNEQFF.